The clone carrying this TCR beta chain was detected once. Its specificity is not known. A read error may produce the germline difference seen at one junction end. The data were obtained in a study of tumor-infiltrating lymphocytes in primary liver carcinoma. TCR beta cDNA was made from 400 to 500 ng total RNA with a constant-region primer. Slightly modified ARM-PCR with three nested multiplex PCR rounds yielded TCR beta libraries. TRBV1-TRBV30 forward and Cbeta reverse primers drove the first two approximately 10-cycle rounds. TCRdb itself ran the multiplex PCR reads through MiXCR, one entry per CDR3 protein. Here the sample spans some 190,000 distinct CDR3 sequences, around 81% being singletons. The V gene's germline CDR1 is MGHRA and CDR2 YSYEKL. The CDR3 consists of 15 residues. General study findings and limits: Researchers report that only about 8-25% of top clones turned up in all five tumor regions.

Co-extraction yielded RNA and DNA from around 20-30 mg of unsorted bulk tissue. Every patient had chronic HBV infection and was treatment-naive. Uniformly, tumor samples exhibited a viable tumor cell fraction exceeding 80%. The origin of this receptor is a man aged 35 to 55 with primary liver carcinoma and hepatitis B virus infection. The V gene is TRBV4-1, the J gene TRBJ1-4; no definite D call. The sequencing input was tumor tissue from primary liver carcinoma. The CDR3 loop reads CAGSQGPITNEKLFF. The CDR3 DNA reads TGCGCCGGCAGCCAAGGACCCATAACTAATGAAAAACTGTTTTTT.